The entry below describes one TCR beta chain. Its antigen remains unknown. Sequencing was performed with immunoSEQ multiplex PCR; in TCRdb, only in-frame clones are kept and a portion is missing. Here the sample spans 20,000 to 30,000 clones, 75% to 90% being singletons. The data are from a study of graft-versus-host responses after intestinal transplantation. Overall study context: All recipients got anti-thymocyte globulin induction, then tacrolimus and steroids for approximately three years. The study's findings and limits: Among recipient marrow samples, GvH clones were found; some appeared first in ileum or blood. Allografts of patients with graft-donor T cell macrochimerism showed high graft-versus-host to host-versus-graft clone ratios.

Germline assignment: CDR1 LNHDA and CDR2 SQIVND (reference sequence). This CDR3 comprises 11 residues. The ends were cut back, 7 bases at V and 5 bases at J, with 6 bases in the middle. V and J are TRBV19 and TRBJ2-4; D uncertain. This specimen was PBMCs, taken 28 days after intestinal transplant. The TCR comes from a human patient who received an intestinal transplant, so some T cells may come from the graft donor. In nucleotides, the CDR3 is TGTGCCAGTACGGCGGAAAACATTCAGTACTTC. Encoded protein: CASTAENIQYF.